A selection of T cell receptor beta chains follows, all from one sample in a study of CD8 T cells in Susac syndrome. TCRdb independently ran MiXCR on the immunoSEQ multiplex PCR reads; one entry per CDR3 protein. The sample lists about 110,000 distinct CDR3 sequences, about 96% seen once, with about 0.1% in the top ten. The sequencing input was CD4+ T cells from PBMCs. These receptors originate from a human donor in good health. CDR3s include the opening cysteine and the closing phenylalanine or tryptophan. A D gene is named only where the DNA matches it firmly.

TRBJ2-3 | TRBV20-1 | NA | CSAYLGGTDTQYF | TGCAGTGCTTACCTGGGAGGCACAGATACGCAGTATTTT
TRBJ2-3 | TRBV5-1 | NA | CASKREGFTDTQYF | TGCGCCAGCAAACGGGAAGGCTTCACAGATACGCAGTATTTT
TRBJ2-3 | TRBV12-3/TRBV12-4 | NA | CASSFGGQNTDTQYF | TGTGCCAGCAGTTTTGGGGGGCAGAACACAGATACGCAGTATTTT
TRBJ1-5 | TRBV12-3/TRBV12-4 | NA | CASSFRAGEQPQHF | TGTGCCAGCAGTTTCAGGGCAGGGGAACAGCCCCAGCATTTT
TRBJ2-5 | TRBV5-1 | TRBD2 | CASSLGGSGQETQYF | TGCGCCAGCAGCTTGGGTGGTAGCGGGCAAGAGACCCAGTACTTC
TRBJ2-1 | TRBV28 | TRBD2 | CASSFSTSGSAYREQFF | TGTGCCAGCAGTTTTTCTACTAGCGGGAGCGCATACAGAGAGCAGTTCTTC
TRBJ2-2 | TRBV2 | TRBD2 | CASMRTSGSSGELFF | TGTGCCAGCATGAGGACTAGCGGGAGCTCCGGGGAGCTGTTTTTT
TRBJ1-6 | TRBV3-1 | NA | CASSQDLGLFNSPLHF | TGTGCCAGCAGCCAAGATCTCGGACTTTTTAATTCACCCCTCCACTTT
TRBJ2-2 | TRBV3-1 | NA | CASSQDWLGELFF | TGTGCCAGCAGCCAAGACTGGTTGGGGGAGCTGTTTTTT
TRBJ2-4 | TRBV29-1 | NA | CSVEGDKLAKNIQYF | TGCAGCGTTGAGGGGGACAAACTAGCCAAAAACATTCAGTACTTC
TRBJ2-5 | TRBV18 | NA | CASSPRQDVQETQYF | TGTGCCAGCTCACCAAGACAGGACGTCCAAGAGACCCAGTACTTC
TRBJ2-5 | TRBV5-4 | TRBD2 | CASSLAAHETQYF | TGTGCCAGCAGCCTAGCGGCCCACGAGACCCAGTACTTC